The 28 T cell receptor beta chains below were found in one sample sequenced in a study of blood T cells in healthy people across ages (dated by TCRdb to the mid-2010s). The library came from 5' RACE. The sequencer was an Illumina HiSeq 2500. A second PCR of roughly 7 to 12 cycles was run with a J-beta primer mix and a sample-barcoded 5' primer. TCRdb itself trimmed the public reads at Q25 with fastp, ran MiXCR and retained productive beta chains. Rows merge per CDR3 protein into single entries with the most common DNA and genes. Within this sample are around 1.5 million distinct CDR3 sequences, with around 55% of them counted one time only. The ten biggest clones cover roughly 7% of the sample. Sequenced material: blood. Receptors originate from a man between 18 and 29 years old in good health.

This clonotype was detected only once. The CDR3: CASSEGNRVTYEQYF. The CDR3 nucleotides are TGTGCCAGCAGTGAAGGGAACAGGGTAACCTACGAGCAGTACTTC. This rearrangement joins TRBV25-1 to TRBJ2-5, with a weak D call TRBD1 (6 bases). The J call is uncertain, as TRBJ2-7 better fits the DNA end. The CDR3 has 15 residues. Germline-derived CDR1 and CDR2 are MGHDK and SYGVNS.

This sequence joins TRBV19 and TRBJ2-1; 10 bases fit TRBD2. Losses at the gene ends were 7 bases for V and 7 bases for J; bases not matched to a gene: 4. The CDR3 sequence is 13 residues long. CDR1 and CDR2 from the germline V gene are LNHDA and SQIVND (reference sequence). The CDR3 bases are TGTGCCAGTATTAGCGGGAGGTGGAATGAGCAGTTCTTC. Amino acid sequence: CASISGRWNEQFF.

This rearrangement joins TRBV15 to TRBJ1-1; D is ambiguous. V was trimmed by 0 bases and J by 2 bases, leaving 7 bases between them. Germline CDR1 reads LNHNV; CDR2 reads YYDKDF (reference sequence). The CDR3 is 14 amino acids. CDR3: CATSREPRNTEAFF. The CDR3 nucleotides are TGTGCCACCAGCAGAGAGCCCCGTAACACTGAAGCTTTCTTT.

The chain recombines TRBV24-1 with TRBJ2-2; D is tentatively TRBD1 or TRBD2 (5 bases each). CDR3 size: 13 residues. V dropped 3 bases and J dropped 6 bases, with 7 bases sitting between them. CDR1 and CDR2 from the germline V gene are KGHDR and SFDVKD. Here the CDR3 reads CATSDVGPGELFF. CDR3 sequence (DNA): TGTGCCACCAGTGATGTGGGACCCGGGGAGCTGTTTTTT.

The rearrangement joins TRBV20-1 to TRBJ2-4; 11 positions match TRBD2. The J call may be in error: the DNA end matches TRBJ2-7 better. Germline V CDR1 and CDR2: DFQATT, SNEGSKA (reference sequence). CDR3 size: 16 residues. In DNA, the CDR3 is TGCAGTGCTCACAGGGGACTAGCGGAGTGGGACTACGAGCAGTACTTC. It is translated as CSAHRGLAEWDYEQYF.

The chain is built from TRBV13 and TRBJ2-4; 8 nucleotides line up with TRBD1. The end of the DNA aligns better with TRBJ2-7, so the J call may be wrong. The CDR3 is 14 amino acids. Germline V gene lookup returns CDR1 PRHDT and CDR2 FYEKMQ (reference sequence). The CDR3 sequence: CASSTGQAHYEQYF. The CDR3 DNA reads TGTGCCAGCAGCACGGGACAGGCCCACTACGAGCAGTACTTC.

This clonotype was detected a few times. The rearrangement uses TRBV4-1 and TRBJ1-1; 10 bases are a match to TRBD1. CDR1 is MGHRA, CDR2 YSYEKL, per germline. The CDR3 extends over 12 amino acids. Germline trimming cut 5 bases from V and 11 bases from J; bases unmatched to any gene: 5. CDR3 residues: CASSRDRGNAFF. In nucleotides, the CDR3 is TGCGCCAGCAGCAGGGACAGGGGTAACGCTTTCTTT.

The rearrangement uses TRBV9 and TRBJ2-5, with TRBD2 identical over 8 bases. Per germline, CDR1 SGDLS and CDR2 YYNGEE. After removal of 3 bases from V and 4 bases from J, the junction contained 8 bases not matched to a gene. This CDR3 spans 15 amino acids. The CDR3 here is CASSAGGASGETQYF. The CDR3 region has the DNA TGTGCCAGCAGCGCCGGGGGGGCCTCGGGAGAGACCCAGTACTTC.

For the CDR3, the DNA is TGTGCCACCAGCAGAGATTTAGGGGGCGCGGGCGCTTTCTTT. This encodes CATSRDLGGAGAFF. This rearrangement joins TRBV15 to TRBJ1-1; 7 positions agree with TRBD1. From germline, CDR1 is LNHNV and CDR2 YYDKDF (reference sequence). V dropped 0 bases and J dropped 11; count of bases not matched to a gene: 9. The CDR3 contains 14 residues.

This clonotype was observed a few times. The J gene is TRBJ1-2, the V gene TRBV14, with D perhaps matching TRBD1 (6 bases). Germline CDR1 reads SGHDN; CDR2 reads FVKESK. This CDR3 is built from 14 residues. V dropped 6 bases and J dropped 3 bases, with 14 bases sitting between them. The CDR3 sequence: CASRKTGLDYGYTF. In DNA form, the CDR3 reads TGTGCCAGCAGAAAAACAGGGTTGGACTATGGCTACACCTTC. The full variable domain, with the rest looked up from reference TRBV14 and TRBJ1-2, is EAGVTQFPSHSVIEKGQTVTLRCDPISGHDNLYWYRRVMGKEIKFLLHFVKESKQDESGMPNNRFLAERTGGTYSTLKVQPAELEDSGVYFCASRKTGLDYGYTFGSGTRLTVV.

The V and J genes are TRBV29-1 and TRBJ1-6; D remains unclear. Trimming left V 7 bases short and J 7 bases short, with 14 bases between. Per germline, CDR1 SQVTM and CDR2 ANQGSEA. CDR3 length equals 13 residues. CDR3 loop: CSEGPHHNSPLHF. CDR3 nucleotide sequence: TGCAGCGAAGGGCCTCATCACAATTCACCCCTCCACTTT.

J is TRBJ2-7 and V is TRBV4-2; no definite D call. The germline V gene has CDR1 LGHNA and CDR2 YNFKEQ. The germline V and J ends were trimmed by 2 bases and 2 bases, with 10 bases remaining between them. The CDR3 contains 14 residues. In DNA form, the CDR3 reads TGTGCCAGCAGCCAACTCGGTGGCGCCTACGAGCAGTACTTC. It specifies CASSQLGGAYEQYF.

This chain uses TRBV9 with TRBJ1-4; D is possibly TRBD1 (5 bases). This CDR3 spans 18 amino acids. Trimming took 3 bases from V and 1 from J, leaving 19 bases between them. Germline V lookup: CDR1 SGDLS, CDR2 YYNGEE. The CDR3 is CASSAPEGPTVTNEKLFF. DNA of the CDR3: TGTGCCAGCAGCGCACCGGAGGGACCCACTGTAACTAATGAAAAACTGTTTTTT.

The genes are TRBV28 and TRBJ2-3; unclear D gene. Trimming pared 5 bases from V and 0 bases from J, leaving 12 bases between. This CDR3 region has 15 residues. Looked up from germline, CDR1 is MDHEN and CDR2 is SYDVKM. The CDR3 region is CASSGVVVSTDTQYF. In DNA form, the CDR3 reads TGTGCCAGCAGTGGGGTAGTCGTCAGCACAGATACGCAGTATTTT.

The V gene is TRBV28, the J gene TRBJ2-3; weak D call: TRBD2 (5 bases). CDR3 length: 15 residues. V shed 6 bases and J shed 0 bases, with 13 bases lying between them. Germline assignment: CDR1 MDHEN and CDR2 SYDVKM. The CDR3 region has the DNA TGTGCCAGCAGCTGGCAGAGGACTAGCACAGATACGCAGTATTTT. This encodes CASSWQRTSTDTQYF.

The chain links TRBV7-9 to TRBJ2-7; 9 nucleotides align to TRBD1. The germline CDR1 and CDR2 sequences are SEHNR and FQNEAQ (reference sequence). This CDR3 has 15 amino acids. The junction had 6 bases not matched to a gene; V was cut back by 3 bases and J by 3 bases. Here the CDR3 reads CASSFPDRGNYEQYF. The CDR3 bases are TGTGCCAGCAGCTTCCCCGACAGGGGGAACTACGAGCAGTACTTC.

V usage is TRBV27 and J usage is TRBJ2-1; possibly TRBD2 for D (5 bases). The CDR3 length is 14 residues. The V end was cut by 4 bases, the J end by 4 bases, with 11 bases between. Per the germline V gene, CDR1 is MNHEY and CDR2 is SMNVEV (reference sequence). The CDR3 loop is CASSYGLMYNEQFF. The CDR3 nucleotides read TGTGCCAGCAGTTACGGACTGATGTACAATGAGCAGTTCTTC.

Comment on this clonotype: A junction boundary mismatches the germline segment, possibly from a read error. The V and J genes are TRBV7-9 and TRBJ1-1; D is uncertain. The CDR3 is 16 residues long. The germline CDR1 and CDR2 sequences are SEHNR and FQNEAQ (reference sequence). CDR3: CVSSLVRGNLNTEAFF. CDR3 nucleotide sequence: TGTGTCAGCAGCTTAGTTAGAGGGAATCTGAACACTGAAGCTTTCTTT. The whole variable domain, remainder taken from reference TRBV7-9 and TRBJ1-1, is DTGVSQNPRHKITKRGQNVTFRCDPISEHNRLYWYRQTLGQGPEFLTYFQNEAQLEKSRLLSDRFSAERPKGSFSTLEIQRTEQGDSAMYLCVSSLVRGNLNTEAFFGQGTRLTVV.

The rearrangement joins TRBV5-6 to TRBJ2-5; tentatively, D is TRBD2 (6 bases). Germline V gene data show CDR1 as SGHDT and CDR2 as YYEEEE. The CDR3 is 13 residues long. Between the trimmed V and J ends, which lost 7 bases and 5 bases, there was a span of 15 bases. The CDR3 protein is CASHTGELETQYF. In nucleotides, the CDR3 is TGTGCCAGCCACACGGGGGAGTTGGAGACCCAGTACTTC.

The V and J genes are TRBV30 and TRBJ1-2, with TRBD1 matching over 7 bases. The germline V gene has CDR1 GTSNPN and CDR2 SVGIG (reference sequence). The CDR3 has 12 amino acids. V dropped 5 bases and J dropped 7; count of bases not matched to a gene: 7. The CDR3 nucleotides read TGTGCCTGGTCTGCAGGGGGGGCTGGCTACACCTTC. Translating gives CAWSAGGAGYTF. The full variable domain, its missing parts supplied by reference TRBV30 and TRBJ1-2, is SQTIHQWPATLVQPVGSPLSLECTVEGTSNPNLYWYRQAAGRGLQLLFYSVGIGQISSEVPQNLSASRPQDRQFILSSKKLLLSDSGFYLCAWSAGGAGYTFGSGTRLTVV.

This clonotype was recorded a few times. V is TRBV6-1 and J is TRBJ2-7; D gene ambiguous. This CDR3 spans 14 amino acids. Trimming took off 2 bases at V and 2 bases at J, with 10 bases between the two ends. Per germline, CDR1 MNHNS and CDR2 SASEGT. The CDR3 is CASSESAVPYEQYF. DNA for the CDR3: TGTGCCAGCAGTGAATCTGCGGTTCCCTACGAGCAGTACTTC.

The rearrangement uses TRBV6-2 or TRBV6-3 and TRBJ2-5; TRBD1 aligns across 8 bases. Looked up from germline, CDR1 is MNHEY and CDR2 is SVGEGT. Trimming took 5 bases from V and 5 from J; bases not matched to a gene: 10. The CDR3 runs 15 residues. This CDR3 reads CASSTMTGAQETQYF. The CDR3 DNA reads as TGTGCCAGCAGTACGATGACAGGGGCCCAGGAGACCCAGTACTTC.

This clonotype was detected only once. The rearrangement links TRBV4-1 to TRBJ2-5, with 7 bases that match TRBD2. This CDR3 is built from 17 residues. The V gene end was trimmed by 0 bases and the J gene end by 1 base; junction bases not matched to a gene: 8. The germline V gene has CDR1 MGHRA and CDR2 YSYEKL. CDR3 region: CASSQDQPSGIQETQYF. CDR3 sequence (DNA): TGCGCCAGCAGCCAAGATCAGCCTAGCGGAATCCAAGAGACCCAGTACTTC.

The rearrangement joins TRBV29-1 to TRBJ1-2; D is ambiguous. The ends were cut back, 3 bases at V and 8 bases at J, with 16 bases in the middle. Germline-derived CDR1 and CDR2 are SQVTM and ANQGSEA. The CDR3 length is 13 residues. CDR3 DNA: TGCAGCGTTGAGGGTAGGAATCTAATCGGCTACACCTTC. This translates into CSVEGRNLIGYTF. Combining the CDR3 with reference TRBV29-1 and TRBJ1-2 gives the whole variable domain SAVISQKPSRDICQRGTSLTIQCQVDSQVTMMFWYRQQPGQSLTLIATANQGSEATYESGFVIDKFPISRPNLTFSTLTVSNMSPEDSSIYLCSVEGRNLIGYTFGSGTRLTVV.

The J gene is TRBJ2-6, the V gene TRBV6-5, with TRBD1 as a possible D gene (6 bases). Trimming cost V 4 bases and J 2 bases, with 9 bases left between them. This CDR3 is 15 amino acids long. Germline CDR1 is MNHEY and CDR2 is SVGAGI. This CDR3 is CASSFTGPGANVLTF. CDR3 DNA: TGTGCCAGCAGTTTCACAGGGCCTGGGGCCAACGTCCTGACTTTC.

The chain couples TRBV15 to TRBJ2-7; 11 bases map to TRBD1. CDR1 is LNHNV, CDR2 YYDKDF, per germline (reference sequence). The CDR3 spans 17 residues. V trimming: 1 base; J trimming: 3 bases; junction bases outside the gene matches: 8. In nucleotides, the CDR3 is TGTGCCACCAGCAGAGTTATCCCCGGGACAGGGGGCTACGAGCAGTACTTC. It translates to CATSRVIPGTGGYEQYF.

The chain carries TRBV10-3 and TRBJ1-2; TRBD1 agrees at 8 bases. Germline-derived CDR1 and CDR2 are ENHRY and SYGVKD. Trimming at V came to 0 bases and at J to 4 bases, leaving 4 bases not matched to a gene. The CDR3 length is 15 residues. The CDR3 bases are TGTGCCATCAGTGAGTCTCCAGGGGGCGTCTATGGCTACACCTTC. Its protein product is CAISESPGGVYGYTF.

The CDR3 sequence is CASSFEAGGAYEQYF. CDR3 nucleotides: TGTGCCAGCAGCTTCGAAGCGGGAGGGGCCTACGAGCAGTACTTC. The chain has TRBV11-1 and TRBJ2-7; 10 bases are a match to TRBD2. The junction had 4 bases not matched to a gene; V was cut back by 3 bases and J by 2 bases. The CDR3 has 15 amino acids. The V gene's germline CDR1 is SGHAT and CDR2 FQDESV (reference sequence). The whole variable domain, remainder taken from reference TRBV11-1 and TRBJ2-7, is EAEVAQSPRYKITEKSQAVAFWCDPISGHATLYWYRQILGQGPELLVQFQDESVVDDSQLPKDRFSAERLKGVDSTLKIQPAELGDSAMYLCASSFEAGGAYEQYFGPGTRLTVT.